The 21 T cell receptor beta chains below were found in one sample sequenced in a study of blood T cell repertoires in COVID-19. Produced via immunoSEQ multiplex PCR; TCRdb's table is partial and in-frame only. The sample shows 33,000 or so clones, around 90% of them seen only once. Sequencing was carried out using peripheral blood. These receptors all come from a man aged 65 to 79 with active or convalescent COVID-19.

The V and J genes are TRBV29-1 and TRBJ1-1; a weak D match, TRBD1 (6 bases). The CDR3 sequence is 13 residues long. Germline CDR1 SQVTM, CDR2 ANQGSEA. Trimming took 7 bases from V and 0 from J, leaving 12 bases between them. The CDR3 loop is CSGRQGMNTEAFF. The CDR3, as DNA: TGCAGCGGGCGGCAGGGGATGAACACTGAAGCTTTCTTT.

This sequence joins TRBV5-4 and TRBJ1-1, with D maybe TRBD1 (6 bases). The V end was cut by 2 bases, the J end by 5 bases, with 16 bases between. The CDR3 has 15 residues. CDR1 is SGHNT, CDR2 YYREEE, per germline (reference sequence). This CDR3 is CASSLDPGDGTEAFF. CDR3 sequence (DNA): TGTGCCAGCAGCTTAGATCCAGGGGACGGTACTGAAGCTTTCTTT.

This sequence joins TRBV10-1 and TRBJ1-1, with no clear D. CDR3 length equals 13 residues. The germline CDR1 and CDR2 sequences are WNHNN and SYGVQD (reference sequence). With 6 bases removed from V and 0 bases from J, the gap between germline ends came to 8 bases. Here the CDR3 DNA reads TGCGCCAGCAGACAAAGTTTGAACACTGAAGCTTTCTTT. It codes for CASRQSLNTEAFF.

V is TRBV15 and J is TRBJ2-3; D may be TRBD1 (6 bases). V was trimmed by 7 bases and J by 7 bases, leaving 18 bases between them. CDR1 is LNHNV, CDR2 YYDKDF, per germline (reference sequence). The CDR3 length is 14 residues. CDR3 protein: CATTPGAGLNTQYF. In nucleotides, the CDR3 is TGTGCCACCACTCCAGGGGCCGGCCTTAATACGCAGTATTTT.

The V call is TRBV29-1, the J call TRBJ1-2, with 7 nucleotides matching TRBD1. V trimming: 6 bases; J trimming: 12 bases; junction bases outside the gene matches: 4. Germline V gives CDR1 SQVTM, CDR2 ANQGSEA. The CDR3 sequence is 9 residues long. The CDR3 region has the DNA TGCAGCGTCTCAGACAGGGACACCTTC. Residues: CSVSDRDTF.

In its sample, this clone was seen a few times. The chain carries TRBV6-2 or TRBV6-3 and TRBJ1-2; 8 bases fit TRBD1. J was trimmed by 6 bases and V by 4 bases; bases with no gene match: 16. Germline V lookup: CDR1 MNHEY, CDR2 SVGEGT. The CDR3 length is 17 residues. CDR3 sequence: CASSSPDYRDRNHGYTF. Here the CDR3 DNA reads TGTGCCAGCAGTTCGCCAGATTACCGGGACAGGAACCATGGCTACACCTTC.

This clone has more than one count but fewer than ten. CDR3 amino acids: CASSSPDRSSYEQYF. The CDR3 bases are TGCGCCAGCAGCTCGCCCGACAGGAGCTCCTACGAGCAGTACTTC. V and J are TRBV5-1 and TRBJ2-7; D perhaps matches TRBD1 (6 bases). The CDR3 consists of 15 residues. The V and J ends lost 3 bases and 0 bases respectively, with 13 bases between them. Germline V gene data show CDR1 as SGHRS and CDR2 as YFSETQ.

This chain uses TRBV30 with TRBJ1-6; 8 nucleotides align to TRBD1. Germline trimming cut 4 bases from V and 7 bases from J; bases unmatched to any gene: 6. This CDR3 is 14 amino acids long. The germline CDR1 and CDR2 sequences are GTSNPN and SVGIG (reference sequence). The DNA for the CDR3 is TGTGCCTGGAATAAGGACAGGGTAAATTCACCCCTCCACTTT. As protein: CAWNKDRVNSPLHF.

V is TRBV7-9 and J is TRBJ1-1; maybe TRBD1 (5 bases). The germline V and J ends were trimmed by 2 bases and 10 bases, with 14 bases remaining between them. This CDR3 is built from 13 residues. Per germline, CDR1 SEHNR and CDR2 FQNEAQ (reference sequence). The CDR3 DNA follows: TGTGCCAGCAGCTTAATATCCCAGGGAATAGCTTTCTTT. Its protein product is CASSLISQGIAFF.

The chain links TRBV6-6 to TRBJ1-5; D remains unclear. CDR3 size: 14 residues. Trimming took 3 bases from V and 2 from J, leaving 8 bases between them. CDR1 and CDR2 (germline): MNHNY, SVGAGI (reference sequence). The CDR3 loop is CASSYGGGNQPQHF. CDR3 DNA sequence: TGTGCCAGCAGTTATGGCGGCGGCAATCAGCCCCAGCATTTT.

The chain has TRBV19 and TRBJ2-7; possibly TRBD2 for D (5 bases). CDR3 size: 13 residues. CDR1 and CDR2 (germline): LNHDA, SQIVND (reference sequence). Trimming removed 4 bases from V and 3 bases from J, with 10 bases in between. Here the CDR3 DNA reads TGTGCCAGTAGTAGCGAGGGCCTCTACGAGCAGTACTTC. Its translation is CASSSEGLYEQYF.

This chain uses TRBV2 with TRBJ1-5; D gene ambiguous. The ends were cut back, 6 bases at V and 0 bases at J, with 12 bases in the middle. The CDR3 consists of 15 residues. CDR1 and CDR2 from the germline V gene are SNHLY and FYNNEI. CDR3 region: CASSRGLDSNQPQHF. CDR3 nucleotide sequence: TGTGCCAGCAGCAGAGGACTGGATAGCAATCAGCCCCAGCATTTT.

This rearrangement joins TRBV4-2 to TRBJ2-7; TRBD1 is a possible D gene (5 bases). The germline gives CDR1 LGHNA, CDR2 YNFKEQ. This CDR3 has 15 residues. Trimming took off 0 bases at V and 2 bases at J, with 11 bases between the two ends. The CDR3 protein is CASSQEVTGTYEQYF. In DNA, the CDR3 is TGTGCCAGCAGCCAAGAGGTTACAGGCACCTACGAGCAGTACTTC.

The CDR3: CATSDRSAGVTPGEQFF. In DNA form, the CDR3 reads TGTGCCACCAGTGATCGCTCAGCGGGAGTTACGCCAGGAGAGCAGTTCTTC. This chain connects TRBV24-1 to TRBJ2-1; TRBD2 aligns across 8 bases. V lost 3 bases, J lost 10 bases, and 16 bases stayed unmatched. Germline V lookup: CDR1 KGHDR, CDR2 SFDVKD. This CDR3 has 17 amino acids.

This chain joins TRBV4-2 and TRBJ1-2, with D tentatively TRBD1 (5 bases). Germline values: CDR1 LGHNA, CDR2 YNFKEQ. V dropped 0 bases and J dropped 5 bases, with 10 bases sitting between them. CDR3 size: 14 residues. The CDR3 is CASSQDGGTYGYTF. The CDR3 nucleotides read TGTGCCAGCAGCCAAGATGGGGGGACGTATGGCTACACCTTC.

The chain uses TRBV29-1 and TRBJ2-1; TRBD2 is a possible D gene (6 bases). The CDR3 loop spans 11 amino acids. Trimming cost V 7 bases and J 9 bases, with 13 bases left between them. Germline CDR1 reads SQVTM; CDR2 reads ANQGSEA. The CDR3 is CSARVGGEQFF. The DNA for the CDR3 is TGCAGCGCCCGAGTGGGGGGTGAGCAGTTCTTC.

The rearrangement links TRBV9 to TRBJ2-7, with TRBD2 identical over 15 bases. Trimming cost V 0 bases and J 7 bases; bases outside gene matches: 5. This CDR3 is 16 amino acids long. The germline V gene has CDR1 SGDLS and CDR2 YYNGEE. CDR3 protein: CASSVDPGTSGGEQYF. CDR3 in DNA: TGTGCCAGCAGCGTAGATCCTGGGACTAGCGGGGGGGAGCAGTACTTC. The whole variable domain, remainder taken from reference TRBV9 and TRBJ2-7, is DSGVTQTPKHLITATGQRVTLRCSPRSGDLSVYWYQQSLDQGLQFLIQYYNGEERAKGNILERFSAQQFPDLHSELNLSSLELGDSALYFCASSVDPGTSGGEQYFGPGTRLTVT.

By share, this clone counts as medium-sized. The genes are TRBV4-1 and TRBJ2-1; tentative D call: TRBD2 (5 bases). The CDR3 has 11 residues. Trimming removed 1 base at V and 10 bases at J, with 5 bases between. Germline V gene lookup returns CDR1 MGHRA and CDR2 YSYEKL. In DNA form, the CDR3 reads TGCGCCAGCAGCCAAGGGGAGGAGCAGTTCTTC. It translates to CASSQGEEQFF.

This clone was seen once. This sequence joins TRBV6-1 and TRBJ2-1; no reliable D call. V dropped 0 bases and J dropped 0 bases, with 9 bases sitting between them. The CDR3 runs 16 residues. Germline lookup yields CDR1 MNHNS and CDR2 SASEGT. The CDR3 DNA sequence: TGTGCCAGCAGTGAAGCGCTACTACGCTCCTACAATGAGCAGTTCTTC. It codes for CASSEALLRSYNEQFF.

The chain recombines TRBV4-3 with TRBJ1-1, with D possibly TRBD1 on 6 matching bases. V was cut by 0 bases and J by 1 base, with 15 bases left in between. Germline V lookup: CDR1 LGHNA, CDR2 YSLEER. The CDR3 covers 17 residues. The CDR3 nucleotides read TGCGCCAGCAGCCAAGATTCGTCCGGACAGACGAACACTGAAGCTTTCTTT. Protein sequence: CASSQDSSGQTNTEAFF.

V is TRBV6-6 and J is TRBJ2-7; D might be TRBD1 (6 bases). Germline CDR1 MNHNY, CDR2 SVGAGI (reference sequence). This CDR3 has 12 amino acids. Trimming removed 5 bases from V and 6 bases from J, with 11 bases in between. The CDR3 nucleotides read TGTGCCAGCAGTCTCAGGGGTACCGAGCAGTACTTC. This gives the protein CASSLRGTEQYF.